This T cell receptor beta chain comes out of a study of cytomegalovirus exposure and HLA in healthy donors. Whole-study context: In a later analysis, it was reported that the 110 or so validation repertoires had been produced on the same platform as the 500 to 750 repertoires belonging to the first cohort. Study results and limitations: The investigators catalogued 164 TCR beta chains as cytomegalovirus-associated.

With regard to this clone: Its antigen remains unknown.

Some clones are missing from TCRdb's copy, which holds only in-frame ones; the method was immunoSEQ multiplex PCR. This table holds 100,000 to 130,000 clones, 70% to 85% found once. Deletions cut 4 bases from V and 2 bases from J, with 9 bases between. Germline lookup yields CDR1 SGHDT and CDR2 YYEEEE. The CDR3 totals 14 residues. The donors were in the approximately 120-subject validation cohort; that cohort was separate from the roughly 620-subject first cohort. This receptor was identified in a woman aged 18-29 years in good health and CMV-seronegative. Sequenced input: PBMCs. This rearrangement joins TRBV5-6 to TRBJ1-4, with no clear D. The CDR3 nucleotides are TGTGCCAGCAGCCTGATCGAGACTAATGAAAAACTGTTTTTT. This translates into CASSLIETNEKLFF. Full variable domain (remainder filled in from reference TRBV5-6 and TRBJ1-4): DAGVTQSPTHLIKTRGQQVTLRCSPKSGHDTVSWYQQALGQGPQFIFQYYEEEERQRGNFPDRFSGHQFPNYSSELNVNALLLGDSALYLCASSLIETNEKLFFGSGTQLSVL.